The present TCR beta chain was sequenced within a study of control samples from healthy donors and cancer patients. The CDR3 has 15 residues. Germline V gives CDR1 LNHDA, CDR2 SQIVND (reference sequence). The V gene lost 3 bases and the J gene lost 3 bases, with 15 bases spanning the gap. The repertoire was sequenced with immunoSEQ multiplex PCR; TCRdb's copy has only in-frame clones and lacks some. The sample holds over 75,000 clones, about four fifths seen once. The V gene is TRBV19, the J gene TRBJ2-7, with a weak D call TRBD1 (6 bases). Specimen: blood. The sequence was collected from a man between 60 and 75 years old in good health. This CDR3 is CASSIAAGDLYEQYF. CDR3 sequence (DNA): TGTGCCAGTAGTATTGCGGCAGGGGACCTCTACGAGCAGTACTTC.